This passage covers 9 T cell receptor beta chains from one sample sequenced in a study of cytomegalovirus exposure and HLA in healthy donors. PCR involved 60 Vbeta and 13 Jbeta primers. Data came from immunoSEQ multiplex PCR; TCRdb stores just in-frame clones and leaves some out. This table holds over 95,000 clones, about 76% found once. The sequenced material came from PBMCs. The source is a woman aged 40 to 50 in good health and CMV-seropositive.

This chain's CDR3 is CASSTGVPTEAFF. The CDR3 coding sequence is TGTGCCAGCAGCACAGGGGTCCCCACTGAAGCTTTCTTT. The J gene is TRBJ1-1, the V gene TRBV25-1, with 7 positions matching TRBD1. V shed 6 bases, J shed 4 bases, and the junction held 5 bases outside the gene matches. This CDR3 spans 13 amino acids. CDR1 and CDR2 from the germline V gene are MGHDK and SYGVNS.

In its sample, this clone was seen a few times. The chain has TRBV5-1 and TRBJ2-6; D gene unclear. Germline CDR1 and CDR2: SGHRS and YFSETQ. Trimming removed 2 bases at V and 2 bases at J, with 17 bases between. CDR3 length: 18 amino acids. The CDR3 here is CASSLMAVLPTGANVLTF. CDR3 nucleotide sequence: TGCGCCAGCAGCTTAATGGCAGTCCTCCCAACTGGGGCCAACGTCCTGACTTTC.

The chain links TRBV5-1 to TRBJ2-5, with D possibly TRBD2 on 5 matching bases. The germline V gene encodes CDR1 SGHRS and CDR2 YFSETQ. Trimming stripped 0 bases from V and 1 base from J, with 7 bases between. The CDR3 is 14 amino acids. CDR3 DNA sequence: TGCGCCAGCAGCTTGGGGACTCCCCAAGAGACCCAGTACTTC. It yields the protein CASSLGTPQETQYF.

The CDR3 is CASSLAGLTDTQYF. Written as DNA, the CDR3 is TGTGCCAGCAGCTTAGCGGGGTTGACAGATACGCAGTATTTT. This chain uses TRBV5-8 with TRBJ2-3, with 7 bases matching TRBD2. This CDR3 contains 14 residues. Per the germline V gene, CDR1 is SGHTS and CDR2 is YDEGEE. The junction had 3 bases not matched to a gene; V was cut back by 2 bases and J by 3 bases. The full variable domain, its missing parts supplied by reference TRBV5-8 and TRBJ2-3, is EAGVTQSPTHLIKTRGQQATLRCSPISGHTSVYWYQQALGLGLQFLLWYDEGEERNRGNFPPRFSGRQFPNYSSELNVNALELEDSALYLCASSLAGLTDTQYFGPGTRLTVL.

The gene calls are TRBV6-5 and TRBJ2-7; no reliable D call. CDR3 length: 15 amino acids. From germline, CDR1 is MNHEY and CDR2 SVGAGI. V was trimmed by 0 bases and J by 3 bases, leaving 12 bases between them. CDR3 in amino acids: CASSYSSYSGYEQYF. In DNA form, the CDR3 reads TGTGCCAGCAGTTACTCTAGCTACTCGGGCTACGAGCAGTACTTC.

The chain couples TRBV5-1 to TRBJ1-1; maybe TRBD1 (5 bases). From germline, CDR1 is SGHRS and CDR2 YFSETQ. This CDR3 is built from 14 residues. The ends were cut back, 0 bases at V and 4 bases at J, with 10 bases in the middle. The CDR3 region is CASSLAQGTTEAFF. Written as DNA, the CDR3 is TGCGCCAGCAGCTTGGCTCAGGGAACCACTGAAGCTTTCTTT. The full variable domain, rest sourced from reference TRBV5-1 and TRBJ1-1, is KAGVTQTPRYLIKTRGQQVTLSCSPISGHRSVSWYQQTPGQGLQFLFEYFSETQRNKGNFPGRFSGRQFSNSRSEMNVSTLELGDSALYLCASSLAQGTTEAFFGQGTRLTVV.

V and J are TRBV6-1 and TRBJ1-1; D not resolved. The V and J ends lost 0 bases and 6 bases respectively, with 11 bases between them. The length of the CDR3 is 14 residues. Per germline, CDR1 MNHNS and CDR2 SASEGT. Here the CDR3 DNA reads TGTGCCAGCAGTGAAGCGCCCCGGGTGGCTGAAGCTTTCTTT. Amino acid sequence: CASSEAPRVAEAFF.

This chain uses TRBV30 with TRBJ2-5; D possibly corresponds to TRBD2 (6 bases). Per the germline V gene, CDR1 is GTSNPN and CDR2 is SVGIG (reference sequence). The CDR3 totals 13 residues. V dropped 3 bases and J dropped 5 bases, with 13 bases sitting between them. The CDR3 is CAWRRDAGETQYF. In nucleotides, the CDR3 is TGTGCCTGGAGAAGGGACGCGGGGGAGACCCAGTACTTC.

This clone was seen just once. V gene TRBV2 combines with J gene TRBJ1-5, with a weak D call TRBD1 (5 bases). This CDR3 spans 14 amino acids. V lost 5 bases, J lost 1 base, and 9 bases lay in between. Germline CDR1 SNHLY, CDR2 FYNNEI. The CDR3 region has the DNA TGTGCCAGCAGTAGGACATACAGCAATCAGCCCCAGCATTTT. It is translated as CASSRTYSNQPQHF.